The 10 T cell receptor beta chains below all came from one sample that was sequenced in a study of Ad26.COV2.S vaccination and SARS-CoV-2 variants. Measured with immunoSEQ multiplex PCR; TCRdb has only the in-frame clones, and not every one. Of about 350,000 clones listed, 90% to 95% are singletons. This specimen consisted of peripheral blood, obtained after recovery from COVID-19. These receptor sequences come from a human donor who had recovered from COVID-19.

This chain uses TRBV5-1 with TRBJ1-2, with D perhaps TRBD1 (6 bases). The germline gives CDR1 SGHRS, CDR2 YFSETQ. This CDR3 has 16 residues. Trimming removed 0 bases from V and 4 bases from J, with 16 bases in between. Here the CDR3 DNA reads TGCGCCAGCAGCTTGGAGCCTCCCAGGGGAATCTATGGCTACACCTTC. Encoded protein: CASSLEPPRGIYGYTF.

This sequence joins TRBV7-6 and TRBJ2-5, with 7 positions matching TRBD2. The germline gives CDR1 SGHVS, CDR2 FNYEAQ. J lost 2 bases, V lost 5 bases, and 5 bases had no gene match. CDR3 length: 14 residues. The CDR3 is CASSKLAMQETQYF. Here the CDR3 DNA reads TGTGCCAGCAGCAAACTAGCGATGCAAGAGACCCAGTACTTC.

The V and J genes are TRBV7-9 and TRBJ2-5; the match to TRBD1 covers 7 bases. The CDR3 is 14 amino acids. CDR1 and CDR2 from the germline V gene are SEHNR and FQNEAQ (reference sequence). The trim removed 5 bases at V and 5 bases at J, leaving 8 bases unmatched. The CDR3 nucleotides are TGTGCCAGCAGCCCTCCGACAGGGAAGGAGACCCAGTACTTC. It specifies CASSPPTGKETQYF.

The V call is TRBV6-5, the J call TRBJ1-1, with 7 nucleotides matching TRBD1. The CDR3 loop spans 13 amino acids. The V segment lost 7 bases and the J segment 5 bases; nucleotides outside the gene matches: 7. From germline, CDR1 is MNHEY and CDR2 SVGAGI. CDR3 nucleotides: TGTGCCAGCACCCCAGGGGGGCAAACTGAAGCTTTCTTT. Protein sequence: CASTPGGQTEAFF.

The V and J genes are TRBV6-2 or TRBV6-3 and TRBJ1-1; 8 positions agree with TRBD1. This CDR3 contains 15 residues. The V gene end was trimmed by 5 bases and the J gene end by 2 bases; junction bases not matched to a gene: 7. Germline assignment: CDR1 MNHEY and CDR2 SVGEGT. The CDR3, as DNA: TGTGCCAGCAGTCGGCCGGGACAGGCAAACACTGAAGCTTTCTTT. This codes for CASSRPGQANTEAFF.

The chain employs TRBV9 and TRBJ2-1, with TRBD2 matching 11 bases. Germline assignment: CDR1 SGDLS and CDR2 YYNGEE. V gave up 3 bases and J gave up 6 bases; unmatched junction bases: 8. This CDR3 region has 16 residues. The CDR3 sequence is CASSGASGGQINEQFF. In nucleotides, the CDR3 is TGTGCCAGCAGCGGGGCTAGCGGGGGGCAGATCAATGAGCAGTTCTTC.

The CDR3 sequence: CASSFASGTGELFF. CDR3 bases: TGTGCCAGCAGCTTCGCTTCGGGGACCGGGGAGCTGTTTTTT. The chain carries TRBV7-8 and TRBJ2-2; maybe TRBD2 (5 bases). CDR1 and CDR2 from the germline V gene are SGHVS and FQNEAQ. Trimming left V 3 bases short and J 5 bases short, with 10 bases between. This CDR3 is built from 14 residues.

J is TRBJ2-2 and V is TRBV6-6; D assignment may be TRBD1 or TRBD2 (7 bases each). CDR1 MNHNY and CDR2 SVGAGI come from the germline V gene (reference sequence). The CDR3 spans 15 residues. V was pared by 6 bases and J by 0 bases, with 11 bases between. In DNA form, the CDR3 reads TGTGCCAGCAGGCGGGGGACAGCGAACACCGGGGAGCTGTTTTTT. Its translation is CASRRGTANTGELFF.

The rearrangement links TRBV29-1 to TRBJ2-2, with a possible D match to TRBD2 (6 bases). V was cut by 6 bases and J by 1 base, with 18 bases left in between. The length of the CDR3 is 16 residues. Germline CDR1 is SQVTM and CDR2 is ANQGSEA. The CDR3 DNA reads TGCAGCGTCCACCTGGAGGGGCAGCTGAACACCGGGGAGCTGTTTTTT. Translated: CSVHLEGQLNTGELFF.

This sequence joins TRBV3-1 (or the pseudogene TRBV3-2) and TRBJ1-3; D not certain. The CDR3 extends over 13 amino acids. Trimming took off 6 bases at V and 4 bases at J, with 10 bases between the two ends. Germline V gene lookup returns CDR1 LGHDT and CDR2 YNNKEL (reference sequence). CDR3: CASSGVSGNTIYF. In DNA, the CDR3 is TGTGCCAGCAGTGGGGTATCAGGAAACACCATATATTTT.